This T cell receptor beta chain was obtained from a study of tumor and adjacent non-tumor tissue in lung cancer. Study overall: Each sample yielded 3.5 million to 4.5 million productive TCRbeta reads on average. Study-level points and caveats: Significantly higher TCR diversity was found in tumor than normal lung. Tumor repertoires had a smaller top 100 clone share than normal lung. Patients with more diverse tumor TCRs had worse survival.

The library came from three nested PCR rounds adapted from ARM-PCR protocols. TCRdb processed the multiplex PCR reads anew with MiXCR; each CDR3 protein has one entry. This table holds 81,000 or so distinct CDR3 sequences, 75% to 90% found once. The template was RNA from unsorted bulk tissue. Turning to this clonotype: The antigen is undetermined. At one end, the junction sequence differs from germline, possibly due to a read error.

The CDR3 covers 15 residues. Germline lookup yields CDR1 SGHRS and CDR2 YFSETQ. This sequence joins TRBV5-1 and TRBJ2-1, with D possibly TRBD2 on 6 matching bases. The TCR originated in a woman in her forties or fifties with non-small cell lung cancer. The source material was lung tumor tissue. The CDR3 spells CASSPGSGSHNKQLF. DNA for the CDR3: TGCGCCAGCAGTCCCGGGAGCGGATCCCACAATAAGCAGTTGTTC.